These 5 T cell receptor beta chains originate from one sample sequenced in a study of Ad26.COV2.S vaccination and SARS-CoV-2 variants. Noted treatment: roughly 19 received Ad26.COV2.S at low or high dose, single or two shots; 5 received placebo; per-sample allocation not given. Collection of the samples took place on day 63 after the first injection of vaccine or placebo. Data came from immunoSEQ multiplex PCR; TCRdb stores just in-frame clones and leaves some out. The profile shows roughly 300,000 clones, approximately 86% of them singletons. The specimen comprised peripheral blood, sampled in a trial of Ad26.COV2.S vaccine versus placebo. Receptor source: a person aged 18-65 years who received the Ad26.COV2.S COVID-19 vaccine or a placebo.

This clone was recorded only once. The chain combines TRBV28 with TRBJ1-6; D is possibly TRBD1 (5 bases). Germline-derived CDR1 and CDR2 are MDHEN and SYDVKM. This CDR3 contains 13 residues. Trimming cost V 7 bases and J 5 bases, with 9 bases left between them. CDR3 loop: CASMAGHNSPLHF. The CDR3 DNA reads TGTGCCAGCATGGCAGGGCATAATTCACCCCTCCACTTT.

V and J are TRBV9 and TRBJ1-1, with 10 nucleotides matching TRBD1. Germline assignment: CDR1 SGDLS and CDR2 YYNGEE. The CDR3 has 16 amino acids. V was pared by 4 bases and J by 0 bases, with 6 bases of the junction left unmatched. The CDR3 reads CASSMRQGALNTEAFF. The CDR3 DNA is TGTGCCAGCAGCATGCGACAGGGGGCCCTGAACACTGAAGCTTTCTTT.

The chain links TRBV5-1 to TRBJ1-4; D remains unclear. This CDR3 has 14 residues. Deletions cut 0 bases from V and 5 bases from J, with 8 bases between. CDR1 is SGHRS and CDR2 is YFSETQ in the germline V gene. This CDR3 is CASSLEVGNEKLFF. For the CDR3, the DNA is TGCGCCAGCAGCTTGGAAGTGGGGAATGAAAAACTGTTTTTT.

The chain carries TRBV5-5 and TRBJ2-3; 13 bases are a match to TRBD2. V dropped 3 bases and J dropped 5; count of bases not matched to a gene: 6. The CDR3 extends over 16 amino acids. Germline V CDR1 and CDR2: SGHKS, YYEKEE (reference sequence). CDR3 protein: CASSSGTSGNKDTQYF. Here the CDR3 DNA reads TGTGCCAGCAGCTCCGGGACTAGCGGGAACAAAGATACGCAGTATTTT.

J is TRBJ1-2 and V is TRBV5-1; D gene uncertain. There are 14 residues in the CDR3. CDR1 and CDR2 (germline): SGHRS, YFSETQ. V was pared by 0 bases and J by 7 bases, with 13 bases between. The CDR3 sequence: CASSLEVTIAGYTF. CDR3 in DNA: TGCGCCAGCAGCTTGGAGGTCACCATCGCTGGCTACACCTTC.